This T cell receptor beta chain was obtained from a study of blood T cell repertoires in COVID-19. The repertoire was sequenced with immunoSEQ multiplex PCR; TCRdb's copy has only in-frame clones and lacks some. The sample shows roughly 100,000 clones, approximately 85% of them seen only once. The CDR3 has 15 residues. The ends lost 4 bases at V and 1 base at J; junction bases unmatched: 6. Germline V gene sequence: CDR1 SGDLS, CDR2 YYNGEE. This chain joins TRBV9 and TRBJ2-3, with TRBD2 identical over 7 bases. Input material: peripheral blood. This sequence originates from a woman aged 80 or over with active or convalescent COVID-19. Here the CDR3 DNA reads TGTGCCAGCAGCCCTAGCGGAGGAGGCACAGATACGCAGTATTTT. Its protein product is CASSPSGGGTDTQYF.